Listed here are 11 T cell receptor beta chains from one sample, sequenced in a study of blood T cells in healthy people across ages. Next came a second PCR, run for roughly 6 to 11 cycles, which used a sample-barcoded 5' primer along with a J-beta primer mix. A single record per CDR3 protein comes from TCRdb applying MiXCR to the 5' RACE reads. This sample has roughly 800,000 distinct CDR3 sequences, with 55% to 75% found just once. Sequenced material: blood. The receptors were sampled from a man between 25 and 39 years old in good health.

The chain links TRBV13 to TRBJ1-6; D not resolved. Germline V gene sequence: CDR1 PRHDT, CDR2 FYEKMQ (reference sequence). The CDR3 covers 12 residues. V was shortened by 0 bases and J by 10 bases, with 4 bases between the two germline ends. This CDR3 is CASSLGESPLHF. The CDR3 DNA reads TGTGCCAGCAGCTTAGGTGAATCACCCCTCCACTTT.

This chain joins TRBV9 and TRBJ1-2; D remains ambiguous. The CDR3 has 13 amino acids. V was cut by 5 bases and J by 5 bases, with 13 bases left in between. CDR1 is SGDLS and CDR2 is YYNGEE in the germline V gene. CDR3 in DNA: TGTGCCAGCAGAGAACTCGGGTCTTATGGCTACACCTTC. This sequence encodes CASRELGSYGYTF.

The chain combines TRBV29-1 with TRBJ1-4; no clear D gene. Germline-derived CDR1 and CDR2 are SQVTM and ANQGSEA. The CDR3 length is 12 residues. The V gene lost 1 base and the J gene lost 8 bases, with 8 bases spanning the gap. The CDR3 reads CSVEGPEEKLFF. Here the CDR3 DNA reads TGCAGCGTTGAAGGCCCGGAGGAAAAACTGTTTTTT.

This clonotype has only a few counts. In DNA, the CDR3 is TGCAGCGTTCCCCATGGACAGGTCGGGGGAATTCAGTACTTC. This encodes CSVPHGQVGGIQYF. The J gene is TRBJ2-4, the V gene TRBV29-1; the D gene is possibly TRBD1 (7 bases). The CDR3 contains 14 residues. Trimming cost V 5 bases and J 10 bases, with 21 bases left between them. Germline V gene lookup returns CDR1 SQVTM and CDR2 ANQGSEA.

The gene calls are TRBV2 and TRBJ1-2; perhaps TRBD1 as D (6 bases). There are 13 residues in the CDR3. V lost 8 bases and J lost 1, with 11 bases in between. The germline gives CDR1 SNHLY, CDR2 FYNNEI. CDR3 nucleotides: TGTGCCAGCGGACAGCTTTTTAACTATGGCTACACCTTC. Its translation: CASGQLFNYGYTF.

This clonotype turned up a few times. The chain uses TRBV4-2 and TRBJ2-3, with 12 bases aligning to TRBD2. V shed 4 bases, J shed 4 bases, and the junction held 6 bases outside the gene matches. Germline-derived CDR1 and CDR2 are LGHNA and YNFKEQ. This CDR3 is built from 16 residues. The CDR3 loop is CASSPQLAGGSDTQYF. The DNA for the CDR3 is TGTGCCAGCAGCCCCCAACTAGCGGGAGGTTCAGATACGCAGTATTTT.

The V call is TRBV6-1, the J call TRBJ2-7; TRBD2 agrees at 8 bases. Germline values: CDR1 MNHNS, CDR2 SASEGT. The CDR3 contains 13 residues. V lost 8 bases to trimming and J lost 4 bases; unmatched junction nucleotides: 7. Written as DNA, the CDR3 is TGTGCCAGCCGAGAAACTAGCGGTTACGAGCAGTACTTC. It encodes CASRETSGYEQYF.

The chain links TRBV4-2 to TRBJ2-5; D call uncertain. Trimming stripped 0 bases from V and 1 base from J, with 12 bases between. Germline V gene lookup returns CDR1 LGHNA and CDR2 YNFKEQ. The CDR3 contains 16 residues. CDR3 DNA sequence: TGTGCCAGCAGCCAAGATCACGGTTCCGGCCAAGAGACCCAGTACTTC. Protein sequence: CASSQDHGSGQETQYF.

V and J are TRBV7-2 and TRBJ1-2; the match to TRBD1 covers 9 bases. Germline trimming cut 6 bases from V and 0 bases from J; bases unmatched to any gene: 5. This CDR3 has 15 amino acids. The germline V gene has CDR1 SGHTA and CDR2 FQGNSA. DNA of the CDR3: TGTGCCAGCAGAGTAGGACAGGGGTCTAACTATGGCTACACCTTC. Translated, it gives CASRVGQGSNYGYTF.

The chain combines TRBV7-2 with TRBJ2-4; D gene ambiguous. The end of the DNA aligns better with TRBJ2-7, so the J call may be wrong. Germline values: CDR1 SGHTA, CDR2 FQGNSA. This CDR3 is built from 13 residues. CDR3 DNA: TGTGCCAGCAGCTTAGTCACCGTCTACGAGCAGTACTTC. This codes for CASSLVTVYEQYF.

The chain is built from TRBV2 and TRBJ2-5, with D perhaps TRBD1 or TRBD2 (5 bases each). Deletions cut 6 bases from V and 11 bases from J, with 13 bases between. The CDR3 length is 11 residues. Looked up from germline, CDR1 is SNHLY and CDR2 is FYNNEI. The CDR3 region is CASRTGREQYF. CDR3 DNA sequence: TGTGCCAGCAGGACGGGACGTGAGCAGTACTTC.